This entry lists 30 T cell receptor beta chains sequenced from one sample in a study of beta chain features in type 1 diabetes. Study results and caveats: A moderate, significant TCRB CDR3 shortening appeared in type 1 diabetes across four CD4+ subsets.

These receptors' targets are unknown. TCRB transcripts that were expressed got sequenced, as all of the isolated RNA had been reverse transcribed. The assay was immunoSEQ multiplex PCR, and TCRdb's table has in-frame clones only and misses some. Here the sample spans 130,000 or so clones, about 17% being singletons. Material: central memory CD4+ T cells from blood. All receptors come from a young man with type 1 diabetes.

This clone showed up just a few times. The CDR3 DNA sequence: TGTGCCAGCAGCTTTGGGGTTTACGAGCAGTACTTC. Protein: CASSFGVYEQYF. V is TRBV7-2 and J is TRBJ2-7; no definite D call. This CDR3 contains 12 residues. Germline CDR1 is SGHTA and CDR2 is FQGNSA. V was clipped by 3 bases and J by 4 bases, with 7 bases between them. Filled out from reference TRBV7-2 and TRBJ2-7, the complete variable domain reads GAGVSQSPSNKVTEKGKDVELRCDPISGHTALYWYRQSLGQGLEFLIYFQGNSAPDKSGLPSDRFSAERTGGSVSTLTIQRTQQEDSAVYLCASSFGVYEQYFGPGTRLTVT.

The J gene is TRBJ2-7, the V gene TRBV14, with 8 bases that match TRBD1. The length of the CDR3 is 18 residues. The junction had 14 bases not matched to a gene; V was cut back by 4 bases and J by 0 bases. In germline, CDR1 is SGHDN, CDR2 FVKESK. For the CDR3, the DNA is TGTGCCAGCAGCCTACTGGACAGGGTGGTTAGTAGCTCCTACGAGCAGTACTTC. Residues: CASSLLDRVVSSSYEQYF.

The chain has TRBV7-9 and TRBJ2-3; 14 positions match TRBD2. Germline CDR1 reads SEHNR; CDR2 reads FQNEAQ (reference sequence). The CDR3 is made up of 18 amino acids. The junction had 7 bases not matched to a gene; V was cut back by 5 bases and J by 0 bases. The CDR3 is CASSGLAGGQVSTDTQYF. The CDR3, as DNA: TGTGCCAGCAGCGGACTAGCGGGGGGTCAAGTTAGCACAGATACGCAGTATTTT.

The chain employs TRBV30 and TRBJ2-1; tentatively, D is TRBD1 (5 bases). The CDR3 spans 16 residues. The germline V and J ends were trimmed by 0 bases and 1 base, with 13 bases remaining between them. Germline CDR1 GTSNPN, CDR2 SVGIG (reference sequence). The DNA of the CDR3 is TGTGCCTGGAGTGTACGGGCAGGGTGGTCCTACAATGAGCAGTTCTTC. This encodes CAWSVRAGWSYNEQFF.

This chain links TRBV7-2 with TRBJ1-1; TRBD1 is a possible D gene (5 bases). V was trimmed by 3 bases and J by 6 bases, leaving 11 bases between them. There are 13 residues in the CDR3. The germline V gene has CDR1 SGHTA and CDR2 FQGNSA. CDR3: CASSFQGLSEAFF. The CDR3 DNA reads TGTGCCAGCAGCTTCCAGGGATTGTCTGAAGCTTTCTTT.

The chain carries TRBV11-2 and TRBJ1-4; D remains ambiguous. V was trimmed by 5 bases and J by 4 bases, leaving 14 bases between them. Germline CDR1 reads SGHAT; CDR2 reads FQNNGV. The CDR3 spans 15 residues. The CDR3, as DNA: TGTGCCAGCAGCCCCGGACGGACGCGTAATGAAAAACTGTTTTTT. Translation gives CASSPGRTRNEKLFF.

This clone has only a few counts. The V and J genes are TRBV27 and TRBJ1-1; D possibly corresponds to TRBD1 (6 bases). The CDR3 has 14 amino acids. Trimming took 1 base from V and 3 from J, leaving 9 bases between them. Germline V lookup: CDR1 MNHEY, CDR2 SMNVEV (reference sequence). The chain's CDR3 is CASSLYGGHTEAFF. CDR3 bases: TGTGCCAGCAGTTTATATGGGGGGCACACTGAAGCTTTCTTT.

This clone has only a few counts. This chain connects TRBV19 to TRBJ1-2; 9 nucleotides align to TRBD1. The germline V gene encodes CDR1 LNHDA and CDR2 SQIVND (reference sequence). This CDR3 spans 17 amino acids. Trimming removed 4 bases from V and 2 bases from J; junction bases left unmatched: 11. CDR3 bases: TGTGCCAGTAGTAAAACCGGGACAGGGTTGCTAAACTATGGCTACACCTTC. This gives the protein CASSKTGTGLLNYGYTF. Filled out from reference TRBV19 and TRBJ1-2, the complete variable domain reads DGGITQSPKYLFRKEGQNVTLSCEQNLNHDAMYWYRQDPGQGLRLIYYSQIVNDFQKGDIAEGYSVSREKKESFPLTVTSAQKNPTAFYLCASSKTGTGLLNYGYTFGSGTRLTVV.

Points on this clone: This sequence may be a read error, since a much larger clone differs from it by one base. CDR3 nucleotide sequence: TGTGCCAGCAGCCCCGGGACAGGGTCCACCGGGGAGCTGTTTTTT. Amino acid sequence: CASSPGTGSTGELFF. The chain combines TRBV11-2 with TRBJ2-2; 9 nucleotides line up with TRBD1. Germline CDR1 is SGHAT and CDR2 is FQNNGV. V was clipped by 5 bases and J by 4 bases; unmatched bases: 5. The length of the CDR3 is 15 residues.

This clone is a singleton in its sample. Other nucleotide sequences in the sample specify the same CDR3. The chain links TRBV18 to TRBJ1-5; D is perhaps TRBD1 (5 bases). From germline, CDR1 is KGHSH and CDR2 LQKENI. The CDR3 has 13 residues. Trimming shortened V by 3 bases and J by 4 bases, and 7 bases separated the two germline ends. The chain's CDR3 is CASSPGGNQPQHF. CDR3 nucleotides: TGTGCCAGCTCACCGGGGGGGAATCAGCCCCAGCATTTT.

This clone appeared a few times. CDR3 protein: CASSEVNTEAFF. In DNA, the CDR3 is TGTGCCAGCAGTGAAGTGAACACTGAAGCTTTCTTT. The J gene is TRBJ1-1, the V gene TRBV25-1; D call uncertain. Germline CDR1 and CDR2: MGHDK and SYGVNS. The V and J ends lost 2 bases and 0 bases respectively, with 1 base between them. The CDR3 runs to 12 residues.

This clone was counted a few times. The chain's CDR3 is CASKATGERGELFF. In DNA form, the CDR3 reads TGTGCCAGCAAGGCTACAGGGGAACGCGGGGAGCTGTTTTTT. The genes are TRBV7-3 and TRBJ2-2; TRBD1 aligns across 7 bases. The junction had 9 bases not matched to a gene; V was cut back by 7 bases and J by 7 bases. CDR3 length equals 14 residues. Per germline, CDR1 SGHTA and CDR2 FQGTGA.

CDR3 sequence: CASGLALETQYF. DNA for the CDR3: TGTGCCAGCGGACTAGCATTGGAGACCCAGTACTTC. V usage is TRBV2 and J usage is TRBJ2-5, with 8 positions matching TRBD2. The CDR3 runs to 12 residues. Unmatched junction bases numbered 4, after V lost 8 bases and J lost 5 bases. CDR1 and CDR2 (germline): SNHLY, FYNNEI.

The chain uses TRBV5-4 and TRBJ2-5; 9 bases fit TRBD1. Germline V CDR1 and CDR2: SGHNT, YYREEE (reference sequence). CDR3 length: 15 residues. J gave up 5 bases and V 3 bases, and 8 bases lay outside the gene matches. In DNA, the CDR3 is TGTGCCAGCAGCTCCAACAGGGGGCTGTGGGAGACCCAGTACTTC. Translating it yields CASSSNRGLWETQYF. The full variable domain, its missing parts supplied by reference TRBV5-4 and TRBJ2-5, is ETGVTQSPTHLIKTRGQQVTLRCSSQSGHNTVSWYQQALGQGPQFIFQYYREEENGRGNFPPRFSGLQFPNYSSELNVNALELDDSALYLCASSSNRGLWETQYFGPGTRLLVL.

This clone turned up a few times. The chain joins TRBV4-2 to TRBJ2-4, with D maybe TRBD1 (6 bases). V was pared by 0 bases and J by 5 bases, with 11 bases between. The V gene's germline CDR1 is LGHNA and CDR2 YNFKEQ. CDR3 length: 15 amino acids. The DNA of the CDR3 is TGTGCCAGCAGCCAAGATATAAGGACAGAAAACATTCAGTACTTC. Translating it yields CASSQDIRTENIQYF.

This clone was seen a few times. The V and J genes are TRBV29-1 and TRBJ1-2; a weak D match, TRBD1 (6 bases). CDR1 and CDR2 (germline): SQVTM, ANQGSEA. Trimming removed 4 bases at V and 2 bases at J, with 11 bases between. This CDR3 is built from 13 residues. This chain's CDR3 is CSVGDTLNYGYTF. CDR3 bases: TGCAGCGTTGGGGACACCCTCAACTATGGCTACACCTTC.

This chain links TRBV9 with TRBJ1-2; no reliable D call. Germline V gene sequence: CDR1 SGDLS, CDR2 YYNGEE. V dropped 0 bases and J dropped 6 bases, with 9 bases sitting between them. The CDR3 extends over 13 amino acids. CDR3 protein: CASSVDESHGYTF. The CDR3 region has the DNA TGTGCCAGCAGCGTAGATGAGAGCCATGGCTACACCTTC.

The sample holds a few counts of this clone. In nucleotides, the CDR3 is TGTGCCAGCAGCCTTCGGGGACAGGGGCGGTCTGAAAAACTGTTTTTT. Translation gives CASSLRGQGRSEKLFF. This chain joins TRBV5-6 and TRBJ1-4; 10 bases map to TRBD1. The CDR3 covers 16 residues. V dropped 4 bases and J dropped 7; count of bases not matched to a gene: 10. The V gene's germline CDR1 is SGHDT and CDR2 YYEEEE.

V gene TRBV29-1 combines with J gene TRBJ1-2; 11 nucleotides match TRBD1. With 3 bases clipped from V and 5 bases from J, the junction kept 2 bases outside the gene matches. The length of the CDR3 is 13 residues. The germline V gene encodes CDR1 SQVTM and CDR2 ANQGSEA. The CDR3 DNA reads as TGCAGCGTTGAGGGACAGGGGGAATATGGCTACACCTTC. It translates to CSVEGQGEYGYTF.

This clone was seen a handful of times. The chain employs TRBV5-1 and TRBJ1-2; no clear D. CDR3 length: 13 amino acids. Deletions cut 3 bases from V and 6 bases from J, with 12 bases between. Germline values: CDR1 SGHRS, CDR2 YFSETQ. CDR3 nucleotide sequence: TGCGCCAGCAGCTCGATCGGGGAAGATGGCTACACCTTC. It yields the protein CASSSIGEDGYTF.

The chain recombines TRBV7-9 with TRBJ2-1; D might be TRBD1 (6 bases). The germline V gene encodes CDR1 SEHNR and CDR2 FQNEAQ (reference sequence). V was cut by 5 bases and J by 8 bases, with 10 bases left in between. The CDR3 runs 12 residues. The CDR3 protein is CASSGQFDEQFF. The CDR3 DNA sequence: TGTGCCAGCAGCGGACAGTTCGATGAGCAGTTCTTC.

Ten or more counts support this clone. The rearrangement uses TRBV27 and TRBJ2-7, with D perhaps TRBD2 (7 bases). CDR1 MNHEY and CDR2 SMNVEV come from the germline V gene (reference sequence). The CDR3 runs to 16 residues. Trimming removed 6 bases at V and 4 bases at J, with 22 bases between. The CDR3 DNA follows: TGTGCCAGCAGGCTACTCGGGGGGCCCTCGAAGTACGAGCAGTACTTC. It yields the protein CASRLLGGPSKYEQYF.

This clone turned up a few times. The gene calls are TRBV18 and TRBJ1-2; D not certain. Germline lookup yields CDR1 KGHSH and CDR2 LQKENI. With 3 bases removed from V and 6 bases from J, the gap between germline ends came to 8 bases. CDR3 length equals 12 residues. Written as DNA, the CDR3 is TGTGCCAGCTCACCGCGGCCAGATGGCTACACCTTC. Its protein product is CASSPRPDGYTF.

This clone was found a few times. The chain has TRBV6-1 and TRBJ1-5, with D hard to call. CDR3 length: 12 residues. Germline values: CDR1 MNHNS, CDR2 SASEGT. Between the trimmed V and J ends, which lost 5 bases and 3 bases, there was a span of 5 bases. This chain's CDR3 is CASSTHNQPQHF. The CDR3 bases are TGTGCCAGCAGTACCCACAATCAGCCCCAGCATTTT.

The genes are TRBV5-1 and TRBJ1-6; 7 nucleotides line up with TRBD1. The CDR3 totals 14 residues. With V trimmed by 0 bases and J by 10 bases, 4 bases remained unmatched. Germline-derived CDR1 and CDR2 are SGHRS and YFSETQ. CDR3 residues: CASSLGTGTSPLHF. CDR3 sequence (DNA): TGCGCCAGCAGCTTGGGGACAGGTACATCACCCCTCCACTTT.

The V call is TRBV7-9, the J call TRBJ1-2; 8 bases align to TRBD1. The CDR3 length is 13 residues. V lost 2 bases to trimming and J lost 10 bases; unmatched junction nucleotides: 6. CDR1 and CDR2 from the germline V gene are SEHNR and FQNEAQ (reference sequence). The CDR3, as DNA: TGTGCCAGCAGCTTACCCGACAGGGGTAACTACACCTTC. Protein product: CASSLPDRGNYTF.

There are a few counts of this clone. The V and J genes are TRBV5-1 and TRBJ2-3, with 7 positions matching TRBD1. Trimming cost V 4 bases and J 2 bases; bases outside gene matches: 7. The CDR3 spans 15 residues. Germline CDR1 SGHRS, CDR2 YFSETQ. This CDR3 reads CASSVGQLDTDTQYF. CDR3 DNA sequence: TGCGCCAGCAGCGTGGGACAGCTAGACACAGATACGCAGTATTTT. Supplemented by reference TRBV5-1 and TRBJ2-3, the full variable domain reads KAGVTQTPRYLIKTRGQQVTLSCSPISGHRSVSWYQQTPGQGLQFLFEYFSETQRNKGNFPGRFSGRQFSNSRSEMNVSTLELGDSALYLCASSVGQLDTDTQYFGPGTRLTVL.

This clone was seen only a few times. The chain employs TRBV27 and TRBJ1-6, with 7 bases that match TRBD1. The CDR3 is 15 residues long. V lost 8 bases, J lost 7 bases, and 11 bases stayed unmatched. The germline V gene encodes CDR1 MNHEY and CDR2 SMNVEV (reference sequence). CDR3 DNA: TGTGCCAGCTCGCCAAGACAGGGAGACAATTCACCCCTCCACTTT. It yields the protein CASSPRQGDNSPLHF.

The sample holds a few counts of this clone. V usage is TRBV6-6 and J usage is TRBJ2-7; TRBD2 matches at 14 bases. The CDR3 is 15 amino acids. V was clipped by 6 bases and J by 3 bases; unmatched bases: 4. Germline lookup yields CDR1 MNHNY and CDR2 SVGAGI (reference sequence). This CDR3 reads CASRPGLAGDYEQYF. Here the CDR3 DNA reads TGTGCCAGCAGGCCGGGACTAGCGGGGGACTACGAGCAGTACTTC.

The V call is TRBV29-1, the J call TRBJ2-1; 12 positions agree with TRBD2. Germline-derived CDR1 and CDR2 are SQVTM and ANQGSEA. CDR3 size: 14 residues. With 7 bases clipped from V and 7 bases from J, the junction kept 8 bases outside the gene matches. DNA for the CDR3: TGCAGCGCTATATGGACTAGCGGGGTAAATGAGCAGTTCTTC. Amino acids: CSAIWTSGVNEQFF.